Sequencing of this T cell receptor beta chain was carried out in a study of cytomegalovirus exposure and HLA in healthy donors. Overall study: From donors who were HLA-typed, an early data release held 65 million to 85 million unique TCRs.

Overall study findings and caveats: A later analysis showed HLA-associated TCR beta chains outstripping equally common others in clonal expansion. Prior analysis indicated that the majority of TCR beta V segments exhibited productivity approximately 90% or approximately 30% of the time.

This PCR relied on a set of 60 Vbeta primers and 13 Jbeta primers. In the authors' methods: Tens of millions of unique TCR beta chains, roughly 11 million shared, were counted in a later analysis. This table comes from immunoSEQ multiplex PCR, and its TCRdb copy is limited to in-frame clones, with some not included. Clone size and the V and J calls come from that table; the DNA yielded D and trimming. The repertoire holds 90,000 to 130,000 clones, with around 85% as singletons. The V gene's germline CDR1 is MNHEY and CDR2 SVGAGI. J lost 11 bases, V lost 4 bases, and 8 bases had no gene match. This CDR3 has 13 amino acids. Worth noting for this clone: Its specificity is unknown.

The sample comprised PBMCs. This receptor was obtained from a man aged 40-55 years in good health and CMV-seronegative. The chain couples TRBV6-5 to TRBJ1-1, with 9 nucleotides matching TRBD1. The CDR3 spells CASSFTGGIGAFF. The CDR3 DNA reads as TGTGCCAGCAGTTTTACAGGGGGCATTGGCGCTTTCTTT.